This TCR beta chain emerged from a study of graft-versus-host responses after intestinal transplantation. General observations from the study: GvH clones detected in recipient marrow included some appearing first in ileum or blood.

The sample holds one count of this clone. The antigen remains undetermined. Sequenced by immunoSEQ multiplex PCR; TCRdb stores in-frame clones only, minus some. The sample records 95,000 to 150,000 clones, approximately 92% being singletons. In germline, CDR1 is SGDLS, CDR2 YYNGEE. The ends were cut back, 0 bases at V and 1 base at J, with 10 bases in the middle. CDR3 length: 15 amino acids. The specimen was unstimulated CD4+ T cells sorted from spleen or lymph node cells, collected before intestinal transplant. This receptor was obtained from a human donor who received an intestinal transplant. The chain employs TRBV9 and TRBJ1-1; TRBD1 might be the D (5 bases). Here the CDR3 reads CASSVDQGSNTEAFF. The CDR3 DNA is TGTGCCAGCAGCGTAGACCAGGGATCGAACACTGAAGCTTTCTTT.